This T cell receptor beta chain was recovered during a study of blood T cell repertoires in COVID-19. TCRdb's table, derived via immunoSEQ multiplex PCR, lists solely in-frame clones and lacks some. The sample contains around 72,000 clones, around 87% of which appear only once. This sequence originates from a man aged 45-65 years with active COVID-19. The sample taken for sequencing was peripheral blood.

CDR3 sequence: CASSRQGAITEAFF. CDR3 DNA sequence: TGTGCCAGCAGTCGCCAGGGGGCTATCACTGAAGCTTTCTTT. The V call is TRBV2, the J call TRBJ1-1, with TRBD1 identical over 8 bases. Per germline, CDR1 SNHLY and CDR2 FYNNEI. This CDR3 has 14 amino acids. V lost 5 bases, J lost 4 bases, and 6 bases stayed unmatched.